This TCR beta chain was sequenced in a study of blood T cell repertoires in COVID-19. Study context: PBMCs, B-cell-depleted T cells, or T cells were the source of the cDNA or gDNA that made up the material.

TCRdb keeps only in-frame clones here, not all; method: immunoSEQ multiplex PCR. The sample lists some 390,000 clones; around 87% were seen once. The Seattle site enrolled patients during active infection and followed them longitudinally. The sample comprised peripheral blood. The receptor was derived from a woman between 55 and 75 years old with COVID-19, enrolled during active disease.

CDR3 loop: CASSLGTGLVRKLFF. The DNA of the CDR3 is TGTGCCAGCAGTTTAGGGACTGGGCTAGTAAGGAAACTGTTTTTT. The chain is built from TRBV27 and TRBJ1-4; TRBD1 might be the D (5 bases). The V gene's germline CDR1 is MNHEY and CDR2 SMNVEV (reference sequence). The CDR3 has 15 amino acids. With 2 bases removed from V and 11 bases from J, the gap between germline ends came to 18 bases.